This record concerns one TCR beta chain sequence. This clonotype was counted a few times. What this receptor recognizes is not known. Qualities for individual bases were not recorded, and no much larger clone is one base off. This record comes from a study of T cells in Graves' hyperthyroidism and ophthalmopathy (dated by TCRdb to between 2018 and 2020). In the study overall: Peripheral blood was collected at initial diagnosis, before any treatment. TCR V-J signatures able to tell the groups apart were searched for in a discovery cohort of 90 to 100 patients, of whom more than 40 had Graves' ophthalmopathy and 57 had stable Graves' hyperthyroidism. Prospective prediction of ophthalmopathy was tested in an independent validation cohort consisting of some 19 hyperthyroidism patients and 15 or so patients who later progressed to ophthalmopathy. The roughly 91 discovery patients were randomly split 7:3 into training and test sets. In addition, the study compared T-cell repertoires in thyroid tissue and in blood from about 6 Graves' hyperthyroidism patients. Once sampling was done, hyperthyroidism patients were given methimazole at a starting dose of 30 mg daily, whereas ophthalmopathy patients were given high-dose intravenous methylprednisolone. TCR Vbeta CDR3 sequencing of some 140 peripheral blood samples (roughly 43 ophthalmopathy, roughly 74 hyperthyroidism and about 17 progressor patients) is reported in the paper. Study-level results and caveats: During validation, the model predicted progression to ophthalmopathy a median of around 7 months ahead of onset, with around 71% sensitivity and under 85% specificity. Sample size was not statistically predetermined, and blinding of investigators to group allocation was not performed. In cross-validation, a model built on a 13 V-J signature told ophthalmopathy apart from stable hyperthyroidism with 85% to 90% sensitivity and around 83% specificity, and in testing the same model reached 80%/75%. Most expanded thyroid clonotypes (frequency above 0.001) were also found in blood, which suggests that blood repertoires may mirror thyroid immune responses.

The germline V gene encodes CDR1 DFQATT and CDR2 SNEGSKA (reference sequence). The CDR3 measures 15 amino acids from cysteine to phenylalanine. Only the CDR3 part of the read is kept: 45 bases, read in frame from the first base. Here V drops 2 bases and J drops 2 bases, and the junction holds 6 bases not matched to any gene. In the ophthalmopathy patients, disease was moderately to severely active, with a Clinical Activity Score of 3 or more, a NOSPECS grade of 4 or more, and a duration of less than 3 months. Exclusion was applied to patients with uncontrolled infections, other autoimmune diseases, pregnancy or lactation. Diagnoses relied on clinical symptoms, serum thyroxine and TRAb, thyroid ultrasound and orbital computed tomography. PBMCs were isolated from 8 to 10 ml of fresh peripheral blood by Ficoll-Paque density gradient centrifugation. Trizol reagent was used to extract total RNA, and RNA quality was then checked on an Agilent 2100 Bioanalyzer.

The TCR beta CDR3 regions were amplified from the RNA transcripts. The first round of RT-PCR for the TCR CDR3 was performed with the HTBI primer set and the Qiagen OneStep RT-PCR kit. A second multiplex PCR round built the libraries, followed by size selection and purification. The libraries were sequenced on an Illumina HiSeq2000 using paired-end 100 bp reads. As for how the authors treated the data: Raw data were processed with SOAPnuke, discarding reads with adapters, uncalled bases, mean Phred below 15, or no exact constant-primer or identifier match. COPE v1.2.5 was used to merge the high-quality paired reads, and each unique nucleotide sequence was defined as a clonotype. MiTCR v1.1 was used to align clonotypes to the IMGT TRBV, TRBD and TRBJ reference segments. Analysis was restricted to V-J combinations with a frequency above 0.0001, which covered about 99% of repertoires. The TCS score was defined as the ratio of F50 (clonal expansion) to E x V (chaos), calculated using BLOSUM62-based TCRdist between CDR3 peptides within each V-J. Welch's t-statistics and random forest reduced around 520 V-J features to 13, which were used in a naive Bayes classifier (R e1071). TCRdb reworked the public reads: Q25 trimming with fastp, MiXCR clone assembly, productive beta chains retained. When rows share a CDR3 protein, they turn into one entry using the most common DNA and genes. It is TCRdb's table, rather than the study itself, that gives the V and J calls and clone size. The table for this sample lists some 320,000 distinct CDR3 sequences; roughly 13% of them were counted only once. Jointly, the top ten make up approximately 35% of the sample.

The sequenced sample consisted of blood. Recombination joined TRBV20-1 with TRBJ2-3; TRBD2 fits 8 bases in the junction. The TCR originated in a woman aged 40 to 50 with Graves' ophthalmopathy. The CDR3 sequence is CSARTGLGITDTQYF. The DNA sequence is as follows: TGCAGTGCTAGAACGGGACTAGGAATCACAGATACGCAGTATTTT.